The entry below gives a single T cell receptor beta chain sequence along with its context. The data are from a study of blood T cell repertoires in COVID-19. Study overall: There were acute and convalescent COVID-19 samples, and they came from the United States, Italy and Spain. Sources were T cells, B-cell-depleted T cells, or PBMCs; the material itself was cDNA or gDNA.

In the source study's methods: Amplification of reference gene primers provided the estimated nucleated cell counts. Here immunoSEQ multiplex PCR was the method, and the copy in TCRdb shows in-frame clones only, minus some. V and J calls and clone size are as listed in that table; D and trimming were resolved from the DNA. The sample has around 100,000 clones, roughly 84% seen once. The CDR3 length is 19 residues. The germline V gene has CDR1 SGHTA and CDR2 FQGNSA. With V trimmed by 2 bases and J by 1 base, 11 bases remained unmatched. This chain joins TRBV7-2 and TRBJ1-4, with TRBD1 identical over 9 bases. Source material: peripheral blood. This TCR was recovered from a human donor in a cohort sampled during active or convalescent COVID-19. CDR3 sequence (DNA): TGTGCCAGCAGCTTACGGTCAACAACAGGGGGCCTAACTAATGAAAAACTGTTTTTT. Its translation is CASSLRSTTGGLTNEKLFF.